A selection of T cell receptor beta chains follows, all from one sample in a study of T-cell memory formation after mild COVID-19. TCRdb re-called the 5' RACE reads with MiXCR, one entry per CDR3 protein. There are approximately 150,000 distinct CDR3 sequences in the sample; roughly 14% occur only once, and around an eighth lies in the top ten. The sample was PBMCs or a T cell subset sorted from them (not recorded which). The origin of the receptors is an adult woman who had mild COVID-19 (a few samples of this study predate the infection). Cell type and time point are not known. CDR3s include the opening cysteine and the closing phenylalanine or tryptophan. D genes are given only for firm matches. Clone size, where shown, is once, few, many, or a class for clones that have expanded.

d_gene	v_gene	abundance	j_gene	CDR3aa	CDR3nt
.	TRBV7-2	.	TRBJ1-5	CASSLSPGYSNQPQHF	TGTGCCAGCAGCTTATCTCCGGGTTATAGCAATCAGCCCCAGCATTTT
TRBD1	TRBV25-1	.	TRBJ2-7	CASSAIGQGNPYEQYF	TGTGCCAGCAGTGCCATAGGACAGGGGAATCCGTACGAGCAGTACTTC
.	TRBV5-4	.	TRBJ1-1	CASSLGGESYDTEAFF	TGTGCCAGCAGCTTGGGAGGGGAGAGTTATGACACTGAAGCTTTCTTT
TRBD2	TRBV20-1	few	TRBJ2-1	CSARDTAGGQPEQFF	TGCAGTGCTAGAGACACGGCGGGGGGGCAGCCCGAGCAGTTCTTC
TRBD2	TRBV11-2	few	TRBJ2-7	CASSLLAGDSYEQYF	TGTGCCAGCAGCTTGCTAGCGGGGGATTCCTACGAGCAGTACTTC
.	TRBV7-9	.	TRBJ1-1	CASSSETVNTEAFF	TGTGCCAGCAGCTCAGAGACGGTGAACACTGAAGCTTTCTTT
.	TRBV13	few	TRBJ1-4	CASSSSLGVATNEKLFF	TGTGCCAGCAGCTCCTCCTTAGGGGTTGCAACTAATGAAAAACTGTTTTTT
.	TRBV2	many	TRBJ2-7	CASSDDRAYEQYF	TGTGCCAGCAGTGACGATAGGGCCTACGAGCAGTACTTC
TRBD2	TRBV27	.	TRBJ2-5	CASSPSGNSGETQYF	TGTGCCAGCAGTCCTAGCGGGAATTCGGGAGAGACCCAGTACTTC
.	TRBV18	few	TRBJ2-1	CASSPGGGASNEQFF	TGTGCCAGCTCACCGGGCGGAGGAGCGAGCAATGAGCAGTTCTTC
TRBD1	TRBV29-1	.	TRBJ1-1	CSASGQGADEAFF	TGCAGCGCTTCGGGACAGGGGGCGGATGAAGCTTTCTTT
.	TRBV6-4	few	TRBJ2-3	CASSDEQEGSDTQYF	TGTGCCAGCAGTGACGAGCAGGAAGGGTCAGATACGCAGTATTTT
.	TRBV2	few	TRBJ2-7	CASSEIGAYEQYF	TGTGCCAGCAGTGAGATAGGGGCCTACGAGCAGTACTTC
.	TRBV9	few	TRBJ2-3	CASSIGDLSPADTQYF	TGTGCCAGCAGCATAGGGGACTTATCCCCGGCAGATACGCAGTATTTT
.	TRBV5-1	.	TRBJ2-1	CASSPMGGAYNEQFF	TGCGCCAGCAGCCCCATGGGGGGAGCCTACAATGAGCAGTTCTTC
.	TRBV6-6	few	TRBJ1-4	CASSYDRRNEKLFF	TGTGCCAGCAGTTACGACAGACGTAATGAAAAACTGTTTTTT
.	TRBV12-3/TRBV12-4	.	TRBJ2-3	CASSLDAGLSTDTQYF	TGTGCCAGCAGTTTAGATGCGGGGCTTAGCACAGATACGCAGTATTTT
TRBD1	TRBV5-6	many	TRBJ2-2	CASSLTGGELFF	TGTGCCAGCAGCCTAACAGGGGGAGAGCTGTTTTTT
.	TRBV18	.	TRBJ2-7	CASSNSTYEQYF	TGTGCCAGCTCAAACAGCACCTACGAGCAGTACTTC
TRBD1	TRBV7-3	.	TRBJ2-2	CASSFSGQGSGELFF	TGTGCCAGCAGCTTCTCCGGACAGGGCTCCGGGGAGCTGTTTTTT
.	TRBV7-6	few	TRBJ2-7	CASSSGTPYEQYF	TGTGCCAGCAGCTCCGGGACACCCTACGAGCAGTACTTC
.	TRBV4-1	few	TRBJ1-2	CASSQVMTDGYTF	TGCGCCAGCAGCCAAGTGATGACGGATGGCTACACCTTC
.	TRBV19	.	TRBJ2-2	CASQEWQGGAGELFF	TGTGCCAGTCAGGAGTGGCAGGGGGGAGCCGGGGAGCTGTTTTTT
TRBD2	TRBV19	few	TRBJ2-5	CASSIGLGGQETQYF	TGTGCCAGTAGTATTGGACTCGGGGGGCAAGAGACCCAGTACTTC
TRBD2	TRBV9	few	TRBJ2-3	CASGLTSGGADTQYF	TGTGCCAGCGGCCTGACTAGCGGCGGTGCAGATACGCAGTATTTT
.	TRBV5-1	few	TRBJ2-3	CASSLKGLEKDTQYF	TGCGCCAGCAGCTTGAAGGGGCTAGAAAAAGATACGCAGTATTTT
.	TRBV5-1	few	TRBJ1-1	CASRTDGTDTEAFF	TGCGCCAGCAGGACGGACGGTACTGACACTGAAGCTTTCTTT
.	TRBV7-9	few	TRBJ2-5	CASSLAPGKYQETQYF	TGTGCCAGCAGCTTAGCTCCGGGGAAGTACCAAGAGACCCAGTACTTC
TRBD2	TRBV12-3/TRBV12-4	.	TRBJ2-2	CASSFFPSGSTGELFF	TGTGCCAGCAGTTTTTTTCCTAGCGGGTCCACCGGGGAGCTGTTTTTT
.	TRBV5-1	few	TRBJ2-2	CASSSGTTSAVGELFF	TGCGCCAGCAGCTCCGGGACAACCTCCGCGGTCGGGGAGCTGTTTTTT
.	TRBV2	.	TRBJ2-2	CASSDGANLNTGELFF	TGTGCCAGCAGTGACGGGGCGAATCTGAACACCGGGGAGCTGTTTTTT
.	TRBV5-1	.	TRBJ2-7	CASSFERYYEQYF	TGCGCCAGCAGCTTTGAGAGGTACTACGAGCAGTACTTC
TRBD1	TRBV5-6	many	TRBJ2-7	CASSSTILRRDRLIEQYF	TGTGCCAGCAGCTCCACTATTTTACGCCGGGACAGGCTCATCGAGCAGTACTTC
.	TRBV29-1	.	TRBJ2-7	CSSRGSGGEQYF	TGCAGCTCCCGGGGGTCAGGTGGCGAGCAGTACTTC
TRBD2	TRBV6-5	.	TRBJ2-7	CASSYLAGSSEQYF	TGTGCCAGCAGTTACTTAGCGGGGAGTTCCGAGCAGTACTTC
.	TRBV7-7	.	TRBJ2-5	CASSLMWGGETQYF	TGTGCTAGCAGCTTAATGTGGGGAGGAGAGACCCAGTACTTC
TRBD1	TRBV12-3/TRBV12-4	.	TRBJ2-5	CASSKAGTVQETQYF	TGTGCCAGCAGTAAAGCTGGGACAGTCCAAGAGACCCAGTACTTC
.	TRBV20-1	once	TRBJ1-4	CSAPWGRGPKTSKLFF	TGCAGTGCCCCCTGGGGCCGGGGGCCGAAGACGAGTAAACTGTTTTTT
TRBD2	TRBV29-1	few	TRBJ2-1	CSVDGSGLAGSYNEQFF	TGCAGCGTTGATGGCTCGGGACTAGCGGGCTCCTACAATGAGCAGTTCTTC
.	TRBV11-3	few	TRBJ2-3	CATRGTSTETQYF	TGTGCCACCCGGGGGACGAGCACAGAGACGCAGTATTTT
.	TRBV2	.	TRBJ1-5	CASSEALGVSNQPQHF	TGTGCCAGCAGTGAAGCGCTCGGGGTGAGCAATCAGCCCCAGCATTTT
TRBD1	TRBV5-6	few	TRBJ2-7	CASRPSRGQPFEQYF	TGTGCCAGCAGGCCAAGCAGGGGGCAGCCTTTCGAGCAGTACTTC
TRBD2	TRBV27	.	TRBJ2-2	CASSPGTSGRRTGELFF	TGTGCCAGCAGTCCCGGGACTAGCGGGAGACGCACCGGGGAGCTGTTTTTT
.	TRBV7-3	.	TRBJ2-1	CASSLSPYIEKFF	TGTGCCAGCAGCTTATCCCCCTATATTGAGAAGTTCTTC
TRBD2	TRBV7-9	.	TRBJ2-3	CASSPPPGLAGGDTQYF	TGTGCCAGCAGCCCCCCGCCCGGACTAGCGGGAGGAGATACGCAGTATTTT
.	TRBV7-6	.	TRBJ1-1	CASSLGVTGLNTEAFF	TGTGCCAGCAGCTTAGGGGTAACAGGGTTGAACACTGAAGCTTTCTTT
.	TRBV7-6	few	TRBJ1-1	CASSLAGAKNTEAFF	TGTGCCAGCAGCTTAGCAGGGGCGAAGAACACTGAAGCTTTCTTT
TRBD2	TRBV29-1	.	TRBJ2-3	CSVVGTSGTTDTQYF	TGCAGCGTTGTCGGGACTAGCGGGACGACAGATACGCAGTATTTT
.	TRBV18	few	TRBJ1-2	CASSPGENNYGYTF	TGTGCCAGCTCACCAGGAGAGAACAACTATGGCTACACCTTC
TRBD2	TRBV5-1	many	TRBJ2-5	CASSSSSAGGKTQYF	TGCGCCAGCAGCTCATCCTCAGCGGGGGGGAAGACCCAGTACTTC
.	TRBV3-1	few	TRBJ2-7	CASSQGQGNSYEQYF	TGTGCCAGCAGCCAAGGGCAGGGGAACTCCTACGAGCAGTACTTC
TRBD1	TRBV6-2/TRBV6-3	.	TRBJ2-7	CASSSSTGLQDF	TGTGCCAGCAGTTCCTCGACAGGGTTGCAAGACTTC
.	TRBV25-1	few	TRBJ2-1	CASSAYDVEQFF	TGTGCCAGCAGTGCATACGACGTAGAGCAGTTCTTC
TRBD2	TRBV20-1	.	TRBJ2-7	CSARVVAGKTSYEQYF	TGCAGTGCTAGAGTGGTAGCGGGAAAAACCTCCTACGAGCAGTACTTC